Below, 4 T cell receptor beta chains from the same sample are listed, as sequenced in a study of blood T cell repertoires in COVID-19. Clones were sequenced by immunoSEQ multiplex PCR, and TCRdb holds only the in-frame ones, with some missing. The sample yields 200,000 to 300,000 clones, 80% to 90% seen once. Sequenced material: PBMCs or T cells enriched from blood (not recorded which). Every receptor here comes from a young woman who had recovered from COVID-19.

This chain connects TRBV30 to TRBJ1-2; TRBD1 might be the D (6 bases). Germline V gene sequence: CDR1 GTSNPN, CDR2 SVGIG (reference sequence). The CDR3 covers 12 residues. Trimming removed 2 bases from V and 4 bases from J, with 8 bases in between. The CDR3, as DNA: TGTGCCTGGAGTCAAGGGGGCTATGGCTACACCTTC. Translating gives CAWSQGGYGYTF.

The J gene is TRBJ2-1, the V gene TRBV29-1, with TRBD2 identical over 7 bases. The V gene end was trimmed by 5 bases and the J gene end by 4 bases; junction bases not matched to a gene: 5. CDR1 SQVTM and CDR2 ANQGSEA come from the germline V gene. The CDR3 loop spans 13 amino acids. The CDR3 is CSVTGGLYNEQFF. The CDR3 DNA follows: TGCAGCGTTACGGGGGGACTTTACAATGAGCAGTTCTTC.

The chain carries TRBV7-2 and TRBJ2-3; 7 bases map to TRBD2. The CDR3 extends over 16 amino acids. Germline V gene lookup returns CDR1 SGHTA and CDR2 FQGNSA. V was clipped by 3 bases and J by 0 bases; unmatched bases: 6. CDR3 loop: CASSLGISGSTDTQYF. CDR3 in DNA: TGTGCCAGCAGCTTGGGTATTAGCGGGAGCACAGATACGCAGTATTTT.

The V call is TRBV28, the J call TRBJ2-7, with D hard to call. The V gene lost 6 bases and the J gene lost 6 bases, with 18 bases spanning the gap. The germline gives CDR1 MDHEN, CDR2 SYDVKM. This CDR3 is built from 14 residues. CDR3 DNA sequence: TGTGCCAGCAGCTCACAGTCTGGTCAGAGCGAGCAGTACTTC. This codes for CASSSQSGQSEQYF.